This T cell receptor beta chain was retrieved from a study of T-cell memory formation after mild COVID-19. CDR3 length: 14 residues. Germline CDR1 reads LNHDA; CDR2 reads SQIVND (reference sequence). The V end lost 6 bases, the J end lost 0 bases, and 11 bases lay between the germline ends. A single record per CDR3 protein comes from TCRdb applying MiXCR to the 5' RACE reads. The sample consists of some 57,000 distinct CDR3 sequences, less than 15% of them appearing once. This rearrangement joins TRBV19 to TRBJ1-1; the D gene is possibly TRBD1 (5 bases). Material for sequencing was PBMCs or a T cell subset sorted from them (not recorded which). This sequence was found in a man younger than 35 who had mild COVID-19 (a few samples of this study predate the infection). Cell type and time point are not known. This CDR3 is CASSWTYLNTEAFF. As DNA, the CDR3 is TGTGCCAGTAGCTGGACATATTTGAACACTGAAGCTTTCTTT.